One and the same sample provided the 6 T cell receptor beta chains below, sequenced in a study of blood T cell repertoires in COVID-19. Sequencing used immunoSEQ multiplex PCR; TCRdb keeps in-frame clones, though not all of them. The sample yields just under 55,000 clones, roughly four fifths seen once. The sequenced sample consisted of peripheral blood. The origin of the receptors is a woman aged 55 to 70 with acute or convalescent COVID-19.

The chain has TRBV24-1 and TRBJ1-1, with D possibly TRBD1 on 5 matching bases. V lost 5 bases and J 0 bases, leaving 6 bases between the germline ends. The CDR3 covers 13 residues. Germline CDR1 and CDR2: KGHDR and SFDVKD. Here the CDR3 DNA reads TGTGCCACCAGTGGACAGTTGAACACTGAAGCTTTCTTT. Encoded protein: CATSGQLNTEAFF.

This clone was counted once. The V and J genes are TRBV24-1 and TRBJ2-7; 9 nucleotides match TRBD1. V lost 4 bases to trimming and J lost 4 bases; unmatched junction nucleotides: 7. The CDR3 sequence is 15 residues long. Per the germline V gene, CDR1 is KGHDR and CDR2 is SFDVKD. CDR3 sequence: CATSEGTGQRYEQYF. The CDR3 coding sequence is TGTGCCACCAGTGAAGGGACAGGGCAGAGGTACGAGCAGTACTTC.

The chain employs TRBV18 and TRBJ2-1; D uncertain. Trimming removed 6 bases from V and 2 bases from J, with 11 bases in between. The CDR3 runs 14 residues. Germline lookup yields CDR1 KGHSH and CDR2 LQKENI. DNA for the CDR3: TGTGCCAGCTCGCCTAGTTACCCCTACAATGAGCAGTTCTTC. It yields the protein CASSPSYPYNEQFF.

This chain links TRBV4-1 with TRBJ2-2; D remains ambiguous. The CDR3 covers 16 residues. Trimming cost V 2 bases and J 5 bases, with 15 bases left between them. Germline V CDR1 and CDR2: MGHRA, YSYEKL. The CDR3 spells CASSQYTGGGTGELFF. The DNA of the CDR3 is TGCGCCAGCAGCCAATACACTGGCGGCGGAACCGGGGAGCTGTTTTTT.

The V gene is TRBV5-4, the J gene TRBJ1-1; 8 bases line up with TRBD1. Trimming cost V 1 base and J 7 bases; bases outside gene matches: 3. Germline CDR1 SGHNT, CDR2 YYREEE (reference sequence). This CDR3 is 13 amino acids long. CDR3 nucleotide sequence: TGTGCCAGCAGCTTGAACACAGGGGGTGAAGCTTTCTTT. It translates to CASSLNTGGEAFF.

V and J are TRBV6-2 or TRBV6-3 and TRBJ2-7, with TRBD1 matching 7 bases. Looked up from germline, CDR1 is MNHEY and CDR2 is SVGEGT. The CDR3 is 17 amino acids. Trimming at V came to 1 base and at J to 1 base, leaving 10 bases not matched to a gene. The CDR3 reads CASSYLLSRDSSYEQYF. In DNA, the CDR3 is TGTGCCAGCAGTTACTTACTAAGCCGGGACAGTTCCTACGAGCAGTACTTC.